This TCR beta chain appears in the sequencing data of a study of tumor and adjacent non-tumor tissue in lung cancer. A word on this clonotype: Compared with germline, one end of the junction differs, possibly owing to a read error.

The library came from three nested PCR rounds adapted from ARM-PCR protocols. TCRdb re-called the multiplex PCR reads through MiXCR, storing one row per CDR3 protein. The sample carries about 120,000 distinct CDR3 sequences, 66% recorded once. This sample's RNA came from whole unsorted tissue. The TCR sequence derives from a man aged 30-40 years with non-small cell lung cancer. Specimen: lung tumor tissue.

CDR3 DNA sequence: TGTAGCGGGGCCCTAGGGGCAAATGAAAAACTGTTTTTT. It is translated as CSGALGANEKLFF. The V gene is TRBV29-1, the J gene TRBJ1-4, with D possibly TRBD1 on 5 matching bases. The CDR3 spans 13 residues. CDR1 is SQVTM, CDR2 ANQGSEA, per germline.